The rows below give T cell receptor beta chains drawn from one sample of a study of T cell repertoires in cytomegalovirus infection. Their antigens are not known. TCRdb used MiXCR to reprocess the reads, holding one entry per CDR3 protein. The repertoire holds approximately 590,000 distinct CDR3 sequences, roughly 43% seen once, with around 46% in the top ten. The sequencing used cultured PBMCs, collected from culture after CMV antigen stimulation. All receptors derive from a human donor in good health (CMV status not recorded). Some clones in this sample may be carry-over from other donors' samples. CDR3s include the opening cysteine and the closing phenylalanine or tryptophan. A D gene is named only where the DNA matches it firmly. Some rows mark clone size as missing; the rest say once, few, many or name a class of expanded clone.

TRBV7-9,TRBD1,few,TRBJ1-5,CASSPRDRDGDNQPQHF,TGTGCCAGCAGCCCCCGGGACAGGGATGGTGACAATCAGCCCCAGCATTTT
TRBV12-3/TRBV12-4,TRBD2,few,TRBJ2-1,CASRLAGGYEQFF,TGTGCCAGCAGGCTAGCGGGAGGCTATGAGCAGTTCTTC
TRBV28,TRBD1,few,TRBJ1-1,CASSFLTGATNTEAFF,TGTGCCAGCAGCTTCCTGACAGGGGCTACGAACACTGAAGCTTTCTTT
TRBV7-8,TRBD2,few,TRBJ2-6,CASSPNSGTGSGANVLTF,TGTGCCAGCAGCCCCAATAGCGGGACGGGATCTGGGGCCAACGTCCTGACTTTC
TRBV27,TRBD1,-,TRBJ1-1,CASTRTDREGAEAFF,TGTGCCAGCACCCGAACGGACAGGGAAGGGGCTGAAGCTTTCTTT
TRBV6-1,-,-,TRBJ2-5,CASNPFETQYF,TGTGCCAGCAACCCTTTTGAGACCCAGTACTTC
TRBV6-6,-,-,TRBJ2-7,CASSSKSSSYEQYF,TGTGCCAGCAGTTCGAAATCTTCCTCCTACGAGCAGTACTTC
TRBV5-1,TRBD1,-,TRBJ2-5,CASSLGGQRQETQYF,TGCGCCAGCAGCTTGGGGGGACAGAGACAAGAGACCCAGTACTTC
TRBV7-9,-,-,TRBJ2-2,CASNRGTPTGELFF,TGTGCCAGCAACCGAGGGACACCGACCGGGGAGCTGTTTTTT
TRBV20-1,TRBD2,-,TRBJ2-1,CSGLANNEQFF,TGCAGTGGACTAGCGAACAATGAGCAGTTCTTC
TRBV5-4,TRBD2,-,TRBJ2-4,CASSRAGDNIQYF,TGTGCCAGCAGCCGTGCGGGGGATAACATTCAGTACTTC
TRBV7-8,-,few,TRBJ1-2,CASSLAGGTANYGYTF,TGTGCCAGCAGCTTAGCGGGAGGCACAGCTAACTATGGCTACACCTTC
TRBV7-9,-,-,TRBJ1-3,CASSSGQKRNTIYF,TGTGCCAGCAGCAGCGGACAGAAGAGAAACACCATATATTTT
TRBV14,TRBD1,-,TRBJ1-1,CASSPATGFTEAFF,TGTGCCAGCAGCCCCGCGACAGGGTTCACTGAAGCTTTCTTT
TRBV5-6,-,-,TRBJ2-7,CASSHVSRSLYEQYF,TGTGCCAGCAGCCACGTTTCTAGGAGTCTCTACGAGCAGTACTTC
TRBV20-1,TRBD1,few,TRBJ1-6,CSARVAGQGNSYNSPLHF,TGCAGTGCTAGAGTCGCCGGACAGGGAAACTCCTATAATTCACCCCTCCACTTT
TRBV7-8,TRBD2,few,TRBJ2-1,CASSLASGRSNEQFF,TGTGCCAGCAGCTTAGCTAGCGGGAGGAGCAATGAGCAGTTCTTC
TRBV7-8,-,-,TRBJ2-1,CASSLKGQWSYNEQFF,TGTGCCAGCAGCTTGAAGGGACAATGGTCCTACAATGAGCAGTTCTTC
TRBV7-2,-,-,TRBJ2-4,CASSLWRGAKNIQYF,TGTGCCAGCAGCTTATGGCGTGGGGCCAAAAACATTCAGTACTTC
TRBV7-9,TRBD1,few,TRBJ1-2,CASVDRDYGYTF,TGTGCCAGCGTAGACAGGGACTATGGCTACACCTTC
TRBV20-1,TRBD2,-,TRBJ2-7,CSASPSSTSGSPYEQYF,TGCAGTGCCAGCCCCTCATCGACTAGCGGGAGCCCCTACGAGCAGTACTTC
TRBV4-1,TRBD2,few,TRBJ2-1,CASSRRWGSGSLYNEQFF,TGCGCCAGCAGCCGCCGGTGGGGTAGCGGGAGCCTTTACAATGAGCAGTTCTTC
TRBV5-3,TRBD1,-,TRBJ2-1,CASSLGQGESYNEQFF,TGTGCCAGCAGCTTGGGGCAGGGGGAATCCTACAATGAGCAGTTCTTC
TRBV7-2,TRBD1,-,TRBJ1-6,CASSLRQGRSYNSPLHF,TGTGCCAGCAGCCTCCGACAGGGCAGGTCCTATAATTCACCCCTCCACTTT
TRBV4-1,-,-,TRBJ2-6,CASTVGLQGPSGANVLTF,TGCGCCAGCACAGTAGGTTTACAGGGCCCCTCTGGGGCCAACGTCCTGACTTTC
TRBV2,-,-,TRBJ1-5,CASSGRINQPQHF,TGTGCCAGCAGTGGTCGGATCAATCAGCCCCAGCATTTT
TRBV4-1,-,few,TRBJ2-3,CASSHPLWRSSTDTQYF,TGCGCCAGCAGCCATCCCCTCTGGCGCTCTAGCACAGATACGCAGTATTTT
TRBV6-1,TRBD1,-,TRBJ1-1,CASSESTGLTEAFF,TGTGCCAGCAGTGAATCGACAGGGCTCACTGAAGCTTTCTTT